The TCR beta chain under discussion was sequenced for a study of cytomegalovirus exposure and HLA in healthy donors. Findings and limits, study-wide: An analysis done earlier found most TCR beta V segments productive about 87% or about 30% of the time.

This CDR3 is 17 amino acids long. CDR1 and CDR2 from the germline V gene are SEHNR and FQNEAQ (reference sequence). V was pared by 0 bases and J by 12 bases, with 8 bases of the junction left unmatched. The PCR was carried out with 60 Vbeta primers and 13 Jbeta primers. Assay used: immunoSEQ multiplex PCR; TCRdb lists only in-frame clones, some missing. The sample holds more than 150,000 clones; 75% to 90% are singletons and the top ten take approximately 6.3%. With regard to this clone: The antigen remains undetermined.

This chain links TRBV7-9 with TRBJ2-1; 16 bases are shared with TRBD2. The sequenced sample was PBMCs. This clonotype was sampled from a man between 35 and 55 years old in good health and CMV-seropositive. DNA for the CDR3: TGTGCCAGCAGCTTAGCGCGTACCGGGACTAGCGGGGGGGGGCAGTTCTTC. It encodes CASSLARTGTSGGGQFF.